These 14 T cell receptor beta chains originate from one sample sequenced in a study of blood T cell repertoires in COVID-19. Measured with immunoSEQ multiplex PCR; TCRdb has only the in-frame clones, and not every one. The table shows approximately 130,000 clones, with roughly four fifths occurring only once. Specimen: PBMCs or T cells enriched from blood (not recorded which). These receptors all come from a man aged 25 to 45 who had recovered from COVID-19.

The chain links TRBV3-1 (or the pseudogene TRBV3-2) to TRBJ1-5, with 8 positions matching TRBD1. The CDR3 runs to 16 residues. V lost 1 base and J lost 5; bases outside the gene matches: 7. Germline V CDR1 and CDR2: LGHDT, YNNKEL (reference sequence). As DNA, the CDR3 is TGTGCCAGCAGCCAAGGGGGGACAGGTATTCATCAGCCCCAGCATTTT. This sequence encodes CASSQGGTGIHQPQHF.

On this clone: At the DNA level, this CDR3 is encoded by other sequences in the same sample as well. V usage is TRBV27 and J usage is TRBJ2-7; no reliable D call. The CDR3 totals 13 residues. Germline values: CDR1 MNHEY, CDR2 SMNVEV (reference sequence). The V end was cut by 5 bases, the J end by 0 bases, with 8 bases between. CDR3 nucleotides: TGTGCCAGCAGTCTCACGAGCTCCTACGAGCAGTACTTC. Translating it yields CASSLTSSYEQYF.

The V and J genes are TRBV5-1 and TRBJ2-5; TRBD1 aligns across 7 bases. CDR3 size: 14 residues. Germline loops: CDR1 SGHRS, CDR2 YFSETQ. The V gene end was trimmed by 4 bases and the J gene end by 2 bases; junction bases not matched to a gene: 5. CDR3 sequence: CASSIQGQQETQYF. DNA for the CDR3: TGCGCCAGCAGCATACAGGGGCAACAAGAGACCCAGTACTTC. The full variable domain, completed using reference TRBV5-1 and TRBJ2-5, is KAGVTQTPRYLIKTRGQQVTLSCSPISGHRSVSWYQQTPGQGLQFLFEYFSETQRNKGNFPGRFSGRQFSNSRSEMNVSTLELGDSALYLCASSIQGQQETQYFGPGTRLLVL.

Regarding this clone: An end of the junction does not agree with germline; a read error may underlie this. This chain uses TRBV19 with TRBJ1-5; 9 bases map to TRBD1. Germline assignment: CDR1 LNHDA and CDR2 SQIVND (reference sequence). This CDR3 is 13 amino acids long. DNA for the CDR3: TGTGCCAGTAGAGGGACAGGGTACGGCCCTTACGTTTTT. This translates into CASRGTGYGPYVF.

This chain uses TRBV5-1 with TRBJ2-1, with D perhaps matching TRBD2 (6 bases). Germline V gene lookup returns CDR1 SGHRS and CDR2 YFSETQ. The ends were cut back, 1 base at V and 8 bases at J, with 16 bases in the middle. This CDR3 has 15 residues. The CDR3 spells CASSLYGLSVDEQFF. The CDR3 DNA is TGCGCCAGCAGCTTGTACGGACTATCGGTCGATGAGCAGTTCTTC.

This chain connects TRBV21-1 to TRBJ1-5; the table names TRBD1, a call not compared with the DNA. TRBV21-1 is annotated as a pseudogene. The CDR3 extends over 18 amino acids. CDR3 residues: CASSTRTPEGQTNQPQHF. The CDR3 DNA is TGTGCCAGCAGCACCAGAACCCCCGAGGGACAGACAAATCAGCCCCAGCATTTT.

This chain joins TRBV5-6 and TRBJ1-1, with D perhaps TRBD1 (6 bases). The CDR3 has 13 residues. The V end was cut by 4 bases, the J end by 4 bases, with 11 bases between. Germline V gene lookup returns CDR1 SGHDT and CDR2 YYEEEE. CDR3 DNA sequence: TGTGCCAGCAGCGTGGGCAGGGGCACTGAAGCTTTCTTT. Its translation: CASSVGRGTEAFF. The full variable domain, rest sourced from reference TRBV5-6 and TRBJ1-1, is DAGVTQSPTHLIKTRGQQVTLRCSPKSGHDTVSWYQQALGQGPQFIFQYYEEEERQRGNFPDRFSGHQFPNYSSELNVNALLLGDSALYLCASSVGRGTEAFFGQGTRLTVV.

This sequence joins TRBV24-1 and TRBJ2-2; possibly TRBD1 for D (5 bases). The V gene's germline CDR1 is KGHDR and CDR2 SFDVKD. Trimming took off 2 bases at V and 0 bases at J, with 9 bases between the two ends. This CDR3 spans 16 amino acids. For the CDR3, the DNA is TGTGCCACCAGTGATTCTCGACAGACGAACACCGGGGAGCTGTTTTTT. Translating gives CATSDSRQTNTGELFF.

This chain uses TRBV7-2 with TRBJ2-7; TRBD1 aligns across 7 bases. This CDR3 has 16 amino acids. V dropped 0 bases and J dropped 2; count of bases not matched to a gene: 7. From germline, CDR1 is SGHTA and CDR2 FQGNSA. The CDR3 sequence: CASSLAGTDLTYEQYF. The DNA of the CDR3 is TGTGCCAGCAGCTTAGCGGGGACAGACCTCACCTACGAGCAGTACTTC.

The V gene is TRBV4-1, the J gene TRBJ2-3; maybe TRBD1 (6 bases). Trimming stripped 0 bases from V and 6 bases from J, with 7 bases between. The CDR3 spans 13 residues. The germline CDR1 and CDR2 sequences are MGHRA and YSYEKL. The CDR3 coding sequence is TGCGCCAGCAGCCAAGACCAGGGGGATACGCAGTATTTT. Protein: CASSQDQGDTQYF.

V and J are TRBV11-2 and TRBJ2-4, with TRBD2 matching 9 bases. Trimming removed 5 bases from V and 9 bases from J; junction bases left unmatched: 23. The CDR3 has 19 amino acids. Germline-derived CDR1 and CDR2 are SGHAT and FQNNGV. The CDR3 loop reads CASSNKRPSGLADGGIQYF. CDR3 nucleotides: TGTGCCAGCAGCAATAAACGACCATCGGGACTAGCCGATGGGGGCATTCAGTACTTC.

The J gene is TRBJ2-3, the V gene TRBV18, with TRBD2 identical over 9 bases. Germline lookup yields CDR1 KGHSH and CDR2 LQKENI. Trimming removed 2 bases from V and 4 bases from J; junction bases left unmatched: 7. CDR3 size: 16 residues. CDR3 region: CASSPGIAGESDTQYF. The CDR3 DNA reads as TGTGCCAGCTCACCAGGGATAGCGGGAGAGTCAGATACGCAGTATTTT.

The CDR3 region is CASREGGYYEQYF. The CDR3, as DNA: TGTGCCAGCAGAGAGGGAGGCTACTACGAGCAGTACTTC. This rearrangement joins TRBV12-3 or TRBV12-4 to TRBJ2-7, with D tentatively TRBD2 (6 bases). This CDR3 is 13 amino acids long. V was shortened by 6 bases and J by 3 bases, with 12 bases between the two germline ends.

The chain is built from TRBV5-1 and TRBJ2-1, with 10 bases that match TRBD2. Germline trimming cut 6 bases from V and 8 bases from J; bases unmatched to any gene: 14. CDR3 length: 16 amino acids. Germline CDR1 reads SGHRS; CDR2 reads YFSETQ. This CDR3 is CASNDPSGSSPHEQFF. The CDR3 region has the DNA TGCGCCAGCAACGATCCTAGCGGGAGTAGTCCCCATGAGCAGTTCTTC.